Listed below are T cell receptor beta chains from one sample, sequenced in a study of cytomegalovirus exposure and HLA in healthy donors. Assay used: immunoSEQ multiplex PCR; TCRdb lists only in-frame clones, some missing. This table has some 200,000 clones, approximately 80% appearing once. Sequencing was carried out using PBMCs. The receptors were sampled from a girl aged 2-10 years in good health and CMV-seronegative. Each CDR3 is given with its conserved first and last residue. A D gene is named only where the DNA matches it firmly. Clone size is stated in some rows and not others, as once, few, many or a class when expanded.

TRBV15,NA,TRBJ2-2,NA,TGTGCCACCAGCACCCGACCAGCGCGCAGTGCCGGGGAGCTGTTTTTT,CATSTRPARSAGELFF
TRBV4-1,once,TRBJ2-7,NA,TGCGCCAGCAGCCAAGATGAGGTGGACGGGAGCAGGATATACGAGCAGTACTTC,CASSQDEVDGSRIYEQYF
TRBV27,NA,TRBJ1-2,TRBD1,TGTGCCAGCAGTGAGGGACAGGGAGGAACCTATGGCTACACCTTC,CASSEGQGGTYGYTF
TRBV7-8,NA,TRBJ1-5,NA,TGTGCCAGCAGCTTAGACAGGCTCGGCAATCAGCCCCAGCATTTT,CASSLDRLGNQPQHF
TRBV15,NA,TRBJ1-2,TRBD1,TGTGCCACCAGCAGAGAGACAGGGACCTATGGCTACACCTTC,CATSRETGTYGYTF
TRBV30,few,TRBJ2-7,NA,TGTGCCTGGAGTGTATCATCGGGACTCTCCTACGAGCAGTACTTC,CAWSVSSGLSYEQYF
TRBV12-5,NA,TRBJ1-4,NA,TGTGCTAGTGGCATTAATGAAAAACTGTTTTTT,CASGINEKLFF
TRBV5-8,NA,TRBJ2-5,TRBD1,TGTGCCAGCAGCTTGTTGGGGAATAACAGGGGGCGGGAGACCCAGTACTTC,CASSLLGNNRGRETQYF
TRBV19,NA,TRBJ2-1,NA,TGTGCCAGTAGTGCAGGGTATAGCTCCTACAATGAGCAGTTCTTC,CASSAGYSSYNEQFF
TRBV10-1,few,TRBJ1-1,NA,TGCGCCAGCAGTGAGTCGACTCGGGGGACCTGGAACACTGAAGCTTTCTTT,CASSESTRGTWNTEAFF
TRBV7-6,NA,TRBJ2-3,TRBD1,TGTGCCAGCAGCCGGGACAGTCCCACAGATACGCAGTATTTT,CASSRDSPTDTQYF
TRBV9,NA,TRBJ2-2,TRBD2,TGTGCCAGCAGCGTAGCTAGCGGGAGAAGGACCGGGGAGCTGTTTTTT,CASSVASGRRTGELFF
TRBV5-1,NA,TRBJ2-2,NA,TGCGCCAGCAGCCCGGACACCGGGGAGCTGTTTTTT,CASSPDTGELFF
TRBV19,NA,TRBJ1-1,TRBD1,TGTGCCAGTAGTATGGGGTCAGGGGGCTTTACTGAAGCTTTCTTT,CASSMGSGGFTEAFF
TRBV14,few,TRBJ2-5,TRBD1,TGTGCCAGCAGCCACACCCGGACAGGGCAAGAGACCCAGTACTTC,CASSHTRTGQETQYF
TRBV15,NA,TRBJ1-4,TRBD1,TGTGCCACCAACCGGGACAGCCCCTTCGATAATGAAAAACTGTTTTTT,CATNRDSPFDNEKLFF
TRBV19,NA,TRBJ1-5,TRBD1,TGTGCCAGTAGCATGACAGGGTTCCAGGGGCCCCAGCATTTT,CASSMTGFQGPQHF
TRBV11-2,few,TRBJ2-1,NA,TGTGCCAGCAGCTTAAACAGGGTCGCCAATGAGCAGTTCTTC,CASSLNRVANEQFF
TRBV14,once,TRBJ2-3,NA,TGTGCCAGCAGCAATTCTCGACGGCGGTTTACGCAGTATTTT,CASSNSRRRFTQYF
TRBV4-2,few,TRBJ1-6,NA,TGTGCCAGCAGCCAAGGCCCCAGGTCACCCCTCCACTTT,CASSQGPRSPLHF
TRBV29-1,NA,TRBJ1-4,TRBD1,TGCAGCGCTAAGACAGGGGTGGAAAAACTGTTTTTT,CSAKTGVEKLFF
TRBV10-3,NA,TRBJ1-2,TRBD1,TGTGCCACCTCGCCCCCCGGGACAGGGGGCAAGAACGGCTACACCTTC,CATSPPGTGGKNGYTF
TRBV7-2,few,TRBJ1-2,NA,TGTGCCAGCAGCCTCGGGGAAGTGGTTGGCTACACCTTC,CASSLGEVVGYTF
TRBV4-1,NA,TRBJ1-6,NA,TGCGCCAGCAGCGATGGACAGAAGAATTCACCCCTCCACTTT,CASSDGQKNSPLHF